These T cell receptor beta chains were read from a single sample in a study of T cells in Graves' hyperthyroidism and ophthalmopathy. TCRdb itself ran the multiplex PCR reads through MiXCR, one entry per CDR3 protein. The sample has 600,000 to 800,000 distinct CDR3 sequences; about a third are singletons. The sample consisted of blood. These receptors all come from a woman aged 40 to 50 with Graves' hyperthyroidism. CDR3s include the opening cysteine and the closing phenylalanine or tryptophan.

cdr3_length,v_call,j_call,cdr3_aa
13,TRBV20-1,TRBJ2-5,CSAMGLMGQAQYF
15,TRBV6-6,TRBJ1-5,CASKPSGGYNQPQHF
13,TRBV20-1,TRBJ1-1,CSARQGMNTEAFF
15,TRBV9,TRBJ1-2,CASSSRVQGLYGYTF
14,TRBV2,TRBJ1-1,CASKTTAIGTEAFF
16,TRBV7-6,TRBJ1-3,CASSLAYKGNGNTIYF
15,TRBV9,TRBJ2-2,CASSQEEGYTGELFF
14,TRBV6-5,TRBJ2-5,CAISYSDYQETQYF
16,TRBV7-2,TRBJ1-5,CASSPGVLYSNQPQHF
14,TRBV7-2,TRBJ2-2,CASSLGGGAGELFF
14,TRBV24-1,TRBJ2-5,CATSGQGYQETQYF
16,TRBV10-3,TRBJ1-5,CAISESAGDSNQPQHF
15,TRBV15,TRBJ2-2,CATSRGDITVGELFF
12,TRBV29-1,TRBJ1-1,CSVEGGRTEAFF
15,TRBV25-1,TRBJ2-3,CASSETHFSTDTQYF
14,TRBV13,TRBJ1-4,CASSSTTGREKLFF
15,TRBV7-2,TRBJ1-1,CASSPLGQGNTEAFF
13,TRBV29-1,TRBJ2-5,CSVTGQGQETQYF
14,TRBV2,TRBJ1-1,CASGQGFMNTEAFF
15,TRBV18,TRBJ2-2,CASSPQGANTGELFF
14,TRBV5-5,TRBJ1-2,CASSTWTGGDGYTF
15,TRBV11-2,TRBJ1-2,CASITPGGVFDGYTF
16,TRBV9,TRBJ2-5,CASSVASSGGEETQYF
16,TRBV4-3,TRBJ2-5,CASSAVEDLRRETQYF
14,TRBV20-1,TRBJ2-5,CSASSQERGDSQYF
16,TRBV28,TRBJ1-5,CASINPDRSRDQPQHF
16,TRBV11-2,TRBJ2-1,CASSLVWREIDNEQFF
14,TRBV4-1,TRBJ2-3,CASSQASDTDTQYF
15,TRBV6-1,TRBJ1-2,CASSARQGWDYGYTF
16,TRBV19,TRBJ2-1,CASSAQSGPNGNEQFF
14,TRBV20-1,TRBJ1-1,CSARDYDRNTEAFF
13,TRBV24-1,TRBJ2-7,CATSDVSYKGQYF
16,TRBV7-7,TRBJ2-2,CASSTGQGATGGELFF
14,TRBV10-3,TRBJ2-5,CASRDPSGTETQYF
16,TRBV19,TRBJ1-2,CATDAPGTGGMGGYTF
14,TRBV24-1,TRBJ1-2,CATSGGGETYGYTF
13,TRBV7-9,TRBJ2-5,CASSPPGQETQYF
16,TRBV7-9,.,CASSLDGGLVGNEQFF
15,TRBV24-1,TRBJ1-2,CATSDSSGSGGSYTF
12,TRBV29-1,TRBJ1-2,CSSPVGRGGYTF
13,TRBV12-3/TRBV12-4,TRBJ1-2,CASSNGQGRGYTF
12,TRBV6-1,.,CASGQGNYEQYF
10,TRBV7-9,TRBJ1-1,CASSFYETEF